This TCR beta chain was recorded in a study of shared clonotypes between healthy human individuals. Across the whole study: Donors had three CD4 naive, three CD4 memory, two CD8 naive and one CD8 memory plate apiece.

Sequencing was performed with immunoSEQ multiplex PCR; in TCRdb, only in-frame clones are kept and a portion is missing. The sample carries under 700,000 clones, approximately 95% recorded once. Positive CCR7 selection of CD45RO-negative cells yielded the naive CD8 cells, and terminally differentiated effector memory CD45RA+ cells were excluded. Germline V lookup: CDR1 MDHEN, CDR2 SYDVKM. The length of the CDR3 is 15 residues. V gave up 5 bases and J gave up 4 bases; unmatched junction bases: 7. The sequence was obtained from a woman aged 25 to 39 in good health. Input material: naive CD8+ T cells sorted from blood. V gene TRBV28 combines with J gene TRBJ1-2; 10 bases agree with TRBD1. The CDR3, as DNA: TGTGCCAGCAGTGAAACGACAGGGGGCTTCTATGGCTACACCTTC. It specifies CASSETTGGFYGYTF.